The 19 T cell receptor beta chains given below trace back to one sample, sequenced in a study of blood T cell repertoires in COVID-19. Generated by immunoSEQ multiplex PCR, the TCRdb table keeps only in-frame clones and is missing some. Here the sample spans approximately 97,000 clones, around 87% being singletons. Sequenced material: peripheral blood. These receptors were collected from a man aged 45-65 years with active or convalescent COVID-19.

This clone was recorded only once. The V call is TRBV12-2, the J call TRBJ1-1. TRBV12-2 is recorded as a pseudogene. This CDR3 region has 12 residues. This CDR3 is CASRLIPYEAFF. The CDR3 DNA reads TGTGCAAGTCGCTTAATTCCCTATGAAGCTTTCTTT.

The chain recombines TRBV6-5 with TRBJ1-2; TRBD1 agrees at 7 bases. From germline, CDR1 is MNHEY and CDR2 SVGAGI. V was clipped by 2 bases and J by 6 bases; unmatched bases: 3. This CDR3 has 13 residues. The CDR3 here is CASSYGQGDGYTF. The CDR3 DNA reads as TGTGCCAGCAGTTACGGCCAGGGGGATGGCTACACCTTC.

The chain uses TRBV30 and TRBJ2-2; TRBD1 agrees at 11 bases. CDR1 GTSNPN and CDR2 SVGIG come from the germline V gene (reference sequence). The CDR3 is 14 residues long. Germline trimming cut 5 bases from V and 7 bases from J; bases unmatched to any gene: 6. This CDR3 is CAWGTGGRDGELFF. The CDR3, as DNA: TGTGCCTGGGGGACAGGGGGACGGGACGGGGAGCTGTTTTTT.

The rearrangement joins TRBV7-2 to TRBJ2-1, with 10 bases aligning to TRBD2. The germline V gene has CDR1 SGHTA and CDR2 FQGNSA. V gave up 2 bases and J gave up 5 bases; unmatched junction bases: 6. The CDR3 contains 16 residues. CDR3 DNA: TGTGCCAGCAGCTTATCTATACTAGCGGGGAACAATGAGCAGTTCTTC. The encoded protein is CASSLSILAGNNEQFF.

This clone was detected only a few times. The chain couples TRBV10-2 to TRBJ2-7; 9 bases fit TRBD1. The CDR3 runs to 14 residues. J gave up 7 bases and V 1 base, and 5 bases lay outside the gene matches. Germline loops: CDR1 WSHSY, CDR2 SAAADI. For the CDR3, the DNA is TGCGCCAGCAGTGAGTTAGGGACAGGGTTAGAGCAGTACTTC. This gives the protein CASSELGTGLEQYF.

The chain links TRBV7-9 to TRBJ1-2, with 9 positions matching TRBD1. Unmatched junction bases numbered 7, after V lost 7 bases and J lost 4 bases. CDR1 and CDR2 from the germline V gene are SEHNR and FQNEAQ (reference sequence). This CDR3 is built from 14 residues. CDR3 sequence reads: CASTYGQGIYGYTF. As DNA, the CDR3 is TGTGCCAGCACCTATGGACAGGGGATCTATGGCTACACCTTC.

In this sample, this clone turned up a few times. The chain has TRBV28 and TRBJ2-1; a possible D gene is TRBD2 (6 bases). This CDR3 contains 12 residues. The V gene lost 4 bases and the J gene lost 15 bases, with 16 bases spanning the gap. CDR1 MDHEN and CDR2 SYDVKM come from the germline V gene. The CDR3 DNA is TGTGCCAGCAGTTCGGGGACGCGGGATCCGTTCTTC. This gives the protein CASSSGTRDPFF.

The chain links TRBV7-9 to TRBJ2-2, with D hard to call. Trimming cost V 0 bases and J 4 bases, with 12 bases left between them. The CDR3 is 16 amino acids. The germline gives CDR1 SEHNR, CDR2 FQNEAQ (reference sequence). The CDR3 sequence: CASSLALAPGTGELFF. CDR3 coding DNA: TGTGCCAGCAGCTTAGCATTGGCCCCGGGCACCGGGGAGCTGTTTTTT.

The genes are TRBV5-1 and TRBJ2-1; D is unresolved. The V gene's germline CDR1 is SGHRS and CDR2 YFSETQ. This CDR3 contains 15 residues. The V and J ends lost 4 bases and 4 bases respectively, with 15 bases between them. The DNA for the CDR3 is TGCGCCAGCAGCCTTGGTTTGGGCTATTACAATGAGCAGTTCTTC. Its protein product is CASSLGLGYYNEQFF.

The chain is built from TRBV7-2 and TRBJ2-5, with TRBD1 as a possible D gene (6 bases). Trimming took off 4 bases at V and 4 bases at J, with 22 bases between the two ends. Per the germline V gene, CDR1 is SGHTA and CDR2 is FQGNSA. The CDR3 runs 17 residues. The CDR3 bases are TGTGCCAGCAGCTCCAACCCCCTAGTTACAGGGACAGAGACCCAGTACTTC. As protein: CASSSNPLVTGTETQYF.

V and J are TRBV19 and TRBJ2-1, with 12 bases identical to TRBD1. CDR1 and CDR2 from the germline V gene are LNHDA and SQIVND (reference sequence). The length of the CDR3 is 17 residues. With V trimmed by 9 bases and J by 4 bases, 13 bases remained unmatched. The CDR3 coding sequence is TGTGCCAGCCAGATTGGGACAGGGGGCGACTTATACAATGAGCAGTTCTTC. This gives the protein CASQIGTGGDLYNEQFF.

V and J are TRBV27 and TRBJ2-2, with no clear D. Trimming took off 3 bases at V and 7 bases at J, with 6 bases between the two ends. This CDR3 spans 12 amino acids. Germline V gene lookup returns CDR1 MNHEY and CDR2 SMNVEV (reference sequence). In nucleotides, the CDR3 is TGTGCCAGCAGTTTTTTGTACGGGGAGCTGTTTTTT. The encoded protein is CASSFLYGELFF.

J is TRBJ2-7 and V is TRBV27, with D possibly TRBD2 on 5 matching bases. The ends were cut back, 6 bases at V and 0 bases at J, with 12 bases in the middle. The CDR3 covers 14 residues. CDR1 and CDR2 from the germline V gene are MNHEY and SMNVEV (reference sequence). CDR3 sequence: CASREVRSSYEQYF. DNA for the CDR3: TGTGCCAGCAGGGAGGTTAGGAGCTCCTACGAGCAGTACTTC.

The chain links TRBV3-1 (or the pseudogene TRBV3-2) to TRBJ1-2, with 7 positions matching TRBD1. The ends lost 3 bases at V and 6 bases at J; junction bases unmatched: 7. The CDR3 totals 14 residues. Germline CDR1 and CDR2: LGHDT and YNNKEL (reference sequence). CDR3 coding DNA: TGTGCCAGCAGCCACCGACAGGGCGAAGATGGCTACACCTTC. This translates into CASSHRQGEDGYTF.

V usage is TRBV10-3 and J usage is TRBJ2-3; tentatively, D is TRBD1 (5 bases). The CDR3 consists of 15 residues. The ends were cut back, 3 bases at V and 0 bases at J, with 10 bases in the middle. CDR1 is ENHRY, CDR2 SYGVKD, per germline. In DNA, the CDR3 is TGTGCCATCAGTGAAGGTGACAGAAGCACAGATACGCAGTATTTT. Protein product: CAISEGDRSTDTQYF.

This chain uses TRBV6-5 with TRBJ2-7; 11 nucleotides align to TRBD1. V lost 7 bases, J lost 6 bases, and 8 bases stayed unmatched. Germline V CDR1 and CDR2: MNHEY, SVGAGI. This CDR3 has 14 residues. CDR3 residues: CASTSPGQGGEQYF. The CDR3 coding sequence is TGTGCCAGCACTTCACCGGGACAGGGGGGCGAGCAGTACTTC.

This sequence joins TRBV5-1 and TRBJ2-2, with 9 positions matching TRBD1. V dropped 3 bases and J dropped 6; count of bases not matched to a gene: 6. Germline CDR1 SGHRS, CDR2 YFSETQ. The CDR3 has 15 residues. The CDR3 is CASSWDGTGPGELFF. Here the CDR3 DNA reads TGCGCCAGCAGCTGGGACGGGACAGGGCCCGGGGAGCTGTTTTTT.

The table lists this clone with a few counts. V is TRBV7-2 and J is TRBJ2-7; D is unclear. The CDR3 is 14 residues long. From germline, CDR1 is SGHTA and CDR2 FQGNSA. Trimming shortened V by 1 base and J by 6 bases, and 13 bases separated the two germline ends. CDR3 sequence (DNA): TGTGCCAGCAGCTTAGGACTCCAGTCTCCCGAGCAGTACTTC. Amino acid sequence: CASSLGLQSPEQYF.

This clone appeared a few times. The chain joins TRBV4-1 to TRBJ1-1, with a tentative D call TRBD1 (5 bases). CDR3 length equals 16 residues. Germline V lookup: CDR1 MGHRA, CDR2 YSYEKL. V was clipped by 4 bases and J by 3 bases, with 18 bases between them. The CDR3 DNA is TGCGCCAGCAGCCGCGCAGGGTTTTTGATGGACACTGAAGCTTTCTTT. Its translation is CASSRAGFLMDTEAFF.